The 27 T cell receptor beta chains below come from one sample, sequenced in a study of cytomegalovirus exposure and HLA in healthy donors. The PCR was carried out with 60 Vbeta primers and 13 Jbeta primers. Measured with immunoSEQ multiplex PCR; TCRdb has only the in-frame clones, and not every one. The table shows around 86,000 clones, with 75% to 80% occurring only once. What was sequenced was PBMCs. The receptor source for this set is a female donor in good health and CMV-seronegative.

Notes on this clone: Germline is not matched at one junction end, which may reflect a read error. The chain carries TRBV4-3 and TRBJ1-2; 10 nucleotides align to TRBD1. The CDR3 sequence is 19 residues long. CDR1 is LGHNA and CDR2 is YSLEER in the germline V gene. The CDR3 loop is CASIQDIFRDRGANYGYTF. The CDR3 DNA reads TGCGCCAGCATCCAAGATATATTCCGGGACAGGGGAGCTAACTATGGCTACACCTTC.

This chain links TRBV5-4 with TRBJ1-2, with a tentative D call TRBD1 (6 bases). Germline V lookup: CDR1 SGHNT, CDR2 YYREEE (reference sequence). The V end was cut by 4 bases, the J end by 2 bases, with 15 bases between. The CDR3 consists of 15 residues. The CDR3 DNA reads TGTGCCAGCAGCATAGGACAGAGGAGAAACTATGGCTACACCTTC. It yields the protein CASSIGQRRNYGYTF.

This clone was counted a few times. The chain is built from TRBV5-5 and TRBJ1-4, with 8 positions matching TRBD1. V shed 0 bases and J 7 bases; nucleotides not matched to a gene: 2. The germline V gene has CDR1 SGHKS and CDR2 YYEKEE (reference sequence). The CDR3 sequence is 14 residues long. This CDR3 reads CASSLDRGFEKLFF. For the CDR3, the DNA is TGTGCCAGCAGCTTGGACAGGGGGTTTGAAAAACTGTTTTTT.

This chain connects TRBV2 to TRBJ2-3, with D perhaps TRBD1 (5 bases). CDR3 size: 16 residues. CDR1 SNHLY and CDR2 FYNNEI come from the germline V gene. The V end lost 7 bases, the J end lost 2 bases, and 19 bases lay between the germline ends. Here the CDR3 reads CASKSGNFLNTDTQYF. As DNA, the CDR3 is TGTGCCAGCAAGTCAGGGAATTTCTTAAACACAGATACGCAGTATTTT.

The J gene is TRBJ2-1, the V gene TRBV6-1, with TRBD2 matching 9 bases. The V and J ends lost 4 bases and 7 bases, in that order; junction bases with no gene match: 11. Germline V gene data show CDR1 as MNHNS and CDR2 as SASEGT. The CDR3 consists of 16 residues. CDR3 coding DNA: TGTGCCAGCAGTGTAGAGGGCGGGAGGGTAGGAAATGAGCAGTTCTTC. As protein: CASSVEGGRVGNEQFF.

V is TRBV9 and J is TRBJ2-1, with TRBD1 matching 7 bases. Germline CDR1 SGDLS, CDR2 YYNGEE. CDR3 length: 16 residues. V trimming: 0 bases; J trimming: 2 bases; junction bases outside the gene matches: 5. This CDR3 is CASSVGGQWAYNEQFF. CDR3 in DNA: TGTGCCAGCAGCGTAGGGGGACAGTGGGCCTACAATGAGCAGTTCTTC.

The chain carries TRBV6-1 and TRBJ2-5; 12 bases are shared with TRBD1. The ends lost 3 bases at V and 11 bases at J; junction bases unmatched: 7. CDR1 and CDR2 (germline): MNHNS, SASEGT. CDR3 length: 14 residues. CDR3 loop: CASSDRDRGRPQYF. For the CDR3, the DNA is TGTGCCAGCAGTGATCGGGACAGGGGGCGCCCTCAGTACTTC.

This clone turned up a few times. The chain joins TRBV5-4 to TRBJ2-3, with D maybe TRBD1 (5 bases). Trimming stripped 4 bases from V and 5 bases from J, with 17 bases between. The CDR3 loop spans 15 amino acids. Germline assignment: CDR1 SGHNT and CDR2 YYREEE (reference sequence). The CDR3 region is CASSTQGGARDTQYF. The CDR3 DNA follows: TGTGCCAGCAGCACCCAGGGCGGCGCCAGAGATACGCAGTATTTT. Complete variable domain (other parts from reference TRBV5-4 and TRBJ2-3): ETGVTQSPTHLIKTRGQQVTLRCSSQSGHNTVSWYQQALGQGPQFIFQYYREEENGRGNFPPRFSGLQFPNYSSELNVNALELDDSALYLCASSTQGGARDTQYFGPGTRLTVL.

This chain uses TRBV19 with TRBJ1-1; D unclear. The CDR3 consists of 13 residues. CDR1 LNHDA and CDR2 SQIVND come from the germline V gene (reference sequence). Trimming stripped 5 bases from V and 5 bases from J, with 12 bases between. In DNA, the CDR3 is TGTGCCAGTAGTGTAAACGTCGGGACTGAAGCTTTCTTT. Its translation: CASSVNVGTEAFF.

The genes are TRBV7-2 and TRBJ2-3; D remains unclear. Germline loops: CDR1 SGHTA, CDR2 FQGNSA. V gave up 2 bases and J gave up 6 bases, with 12 bases separating them. The CDR3 sequence is 14 residues long. The CDR3 region is CASSLRQRSDTQYF. For the CDR3, the DNA is TGTGCCAGCAGCTTAAGACAACGCAGCGATACGCAGTATTTT.

The chain is built from TRBV7-2 and TRBJ2-5, with D uncertain. V was clipped by 0 bases and J by 5 bases, with 7 bases between them. Germline V gives CDR1 SGHTA, CDR2 FQGNSA. CDR3 length: 13 residues. CDR3 bases: TGTGCCAGCAGCTTAGCCCCGTCGGAGACCCAGTACTTC. It codes for CASSLAPSETQYF.

The J gene is TRBJ1-2, the V gene TRBV5-1, with D maybe TRBD1 (5 bases). Trimming took off 2 bases at V and 7 bases at J, with 12 bases between the two ends. The CDR3 sequence is 13 residues long. The V gene's germline CDR1 is SGHRS and CDR2 YFSETQ. The CDR3 spells CASSLAGTSGYTF. The CDR3 DNA reads TGCGCCAGCAGCTTAGCTGGGACTAGTGGCTACACCTTC.

The chain couples TRBV2 to TRBJ2-5; D perhaps matches TRBD2 (5 bases). CDR1 SNHLY and CDR2 FYNNEI come from the germline V gene. The V and J ends lost 6 bases and 4 bases respectively, with 12 bases between them. CDR3 length equals 13 residues. The CDR3 coding sequence is TGTGCCAGCAGCGAACCCGCGGGAGAGACCCAGTACTTC. Encoded protein: CASSEPAGETQYF.

This chain joins TRBV29-1 and TRBJ2-1, with 10 bases that match TRBD2. V lost 7 bases to trimming and J lost 4 bases; unmatched junction nucleotides: 4. This CDR3 contains 13 residues. Germline V gene sequence: CDR1 SQVTM, CDR2 ANQGSEA. Here the CDR3 DNA reads TGCAGCGCGATTAGCGGGAGGTACAATGAGCAGTTCTTC. This gives the protein CSAISGRYNEQFF.

The rearrangement joins TRBV7-2 to TRBJ2-5; weak D call: TRBD1 (6 bases). The germline gives CDR1 SGHTA, CDR2 FQGNSA. The CDR3 runs 15 residues. Trimming stripped 5 bases from V and 5 bases from J, with 18 bases between. The CDR3 reads CASSPRGGSEETQYF. In DNA, the CDR3 is TGTGCCAGCAGCCCCAGGGGTGGCAGTGAGGAGACCCAGTACTTC.

J is TRBJ2-7 and V is TRBV4-1, with 7 bases lining up with TRBD1. After removal of 3 bases from V and 0 bases from J, the junction contained 8 bases not matched to a gene. Looked up from germline, CDR1 is MGHRA and CDR2 is YSYEKL. The CDR3 loop spans 16 amino acids. The CDR3 sequence is CASSQEQQGSSYEQYF. The CDR3 coding sequence is TGCGCCAGCAGCCAGGAGCAACAGGGGAGCTCCTACGAGCAGTACTTC.

The chain carries TRBV2 and TRBJ1-2; 7 positions agree with TRBD1. The V gene end was trimmed by 1 base and the J gene end by 8 bases; junction bases not matched to a gene: 10. This CDR3 comprises 15 residues. The germline V gene encodes CDR1 SNHLY and CDR2 FYNNEI. As DNA, the CDR3 is TGTGCCAGCAGTGAAGGTACAGGGGTCCATAGAGGCTACACCTTC. Protein sequence: CASSEGTGVHRGYTF.

The genes are TRBV6-5 and TRBJ1-1; D is perhaps TRBD1 (6 bases). CDR3 length: 13 residues. Deletions cut 2 bases from V and 7 bases from J, with 11 bases between. The germline V gene encodes CDR1 MNHEY and CDR2 SVGAGI. CDR3 sequence (DNA): TGTGCCAGCAGTTACGGCCCCAGGGGTGAAGCTTTCTTT. This gives the protein CASSYGPRGEAFF.

This clone was counted a single time. CDR3 coding DNA: TGTGCCAGCTCTCGTGAACGGCTAGCGGGAGGGGAGCAGTACTTC. This sequence encodes CASSRERLAGGEQYF. This chain uses TRBV18 with TRBJ2-7, with 12 nucleotides matching TRBD2. V shed 6 bases and J 7 bases; nucleotides not matched to a gene: 10. CDR1 is KGHSH, CDR2 LQKENI, per germline. This CDR3 contains 15 residues.

The chain links TRBV18 to TRBJ2-7, with a weak D call TRBD1 (7 bases). The CDR3 is made up of 14 amino acids. Germline CDR1 reads KGHSH; CDR2 reads LQKENI. V shed 1 base and J shed 3 bases, with 10 bases lying between them. The CDR3 sequence is CASSPLQGGYEQYF. CDR3 bases: TGTGCCAGCTCACCACTGCAGGGGGGCTACGAGCAGTACTTC.

This sequence joins TRBV9 and TRBJ2-7, with 8 bases identical to TRBD2. With 2 bases clipped from V and 1 base from J, the junction kept 14 bases outside the gene matches. The CDR3 is 18 residues long. Germline V CDR1 and CDR2: SGDLS, YYNGEE. CDR3 amino acids: CASSVTPHRAGDSYEQYF. The CDR3 DNA is TGTGCCAGCAGCGTTACACCTCATAGAGCGGGGGATTCCTACGAGCAGTACTTC.

This clone was observed a few times. The DNA of the CDR3 is TGTGCCATCAGTGAGCCGGGACAGTCTAATGAAAAACTGTTTTTT. Its protein product is CAISEPGQSNEKLFF. The chain carries TRBV10-3 and TRBJ1-4; TRBD1 matches at 7 bases. Per the germline V gene, CDR1 is ENHRY and CDR2 is SYGVKD. The trim removed 2 bases at V and 3 bases at J, leaving 3 bases unmatched. The CDR3 is 15 residues long.

This chain connects TRBV7-2 to TRBJ2-2; D is unresolved. In germline, CDR1 is SGHTA, CDR2 FQGNSA. The CDR3 length is 14 residues. Trimming removed 2 bases at V and 4 bases at J, with 8 bases between. As DNA, the CDR3 is TGTGCCAGCAGCTTAAGTCACAGCACCGGGGAGCTGTTTTTT. Translation: CASSLSHSTGELFF.

The V call is TRBV4-2, the J call TRBJ1-4; D perhaps matches TRBD1 (6 bases). The CDR3 has 16 residues. V was shortened by 3 bases and J by 4 bases, with 15 bases between the two germline ends. Germline V gene data show CDR1 as LGHNA and CDR2 as YNFKEQ. The CDR3 DNA follows: TGTGCCAGCAGCCAGGGGCCCACAGGGCGTAATGAAAAACTGTTTTTT. Translated, it gives CASSQGPTGRNEKLFF.

The V and J genes are TRBV19 and TRBJ2-7; no reliable D call. CDR1 is LNHDA and CDR2 is SQIVND in the germline V gene (reference sequence). Trimming stripped 2 bases from V and 1 base from J, with 9 bases between. CDR3 length: 14 amino acids. The CDR3 coding sequence is TGTGCCAGTAGTATACAGCACGGGTCCTACGAGCAGTACTTC. Encoded protein: CASSIQHGSYEQYF.

V usage is TRBV5-4 and J usage is TRBJ2-2; no clear D. V was pared by 1 base and J by 0 bases, with 4 bases between. The germline CDR1 and CDR2 sequences are SGHNT and YYREEE (reference sequence). The CDR3 is 14 amino acids. The CDR3 region is CASSLTSNTGELFF. Written as DNA, the CDR3 is TGTGCCAGCAGCTTGACTTCGAACACCGGGGAGCTGTTTTTT.

This clone was picked up a small number of times. The J gene is TRBJ1-1, the V gene TRBV6-1; D remains ambiguous. Germline-derived CDR1 and CDR2 are MNHNS and SASEGT. Trimming took 0 bases from V and 3 from J, leaving 11 bases between them. This CDR3 spans 15 amino acids. The CDR3 spells CASSEAQLLDTEAFF. The CDR3 region has the DNA TGTGCCAGCAGTGAAGCCCAACTATTGGACACTGAAGCTTTCTTT.